The 29 T cell receptor beta chains below all came from one sample that was sequenced in a study of early T cells in non-severe SARS-CoV-2 infection. TCRdb called the 5' RACE reads again in MiXCR, with one record for every CDR3 protein. The sample carries just over 70,000 distinct CDR3 sequences, around 13% recorded once. Sample: whole blood. These receptors were obtained from an adult who was a healthcare worker with PCR-confirmed SARS-CoV-2 infection or an uninfected control (not recorded which).

The sample holds many counts of this clonotype. This sequence joins TRBV10-3 and TRBJ1-1; no firm D call. The CDR3 loop spans 13 amino acids. Germline CDR1 reads ENHRY; CDR2 reads SYGVKD. V was shortened by 11 bases and J by 0 bases, with 13 bases between the two germline ends. CDR3 nucleotide sequence: TGTGCCCTCACGAGGGCTCTGAACACTGAAGCTTTCTTT. Amino acid sequence: CALTRALNTEAFF.

This clonotype was recorded many times. The chain combines TRBV13 with TRBJ2-6; possibly TRBD1 for D (6 bases). V lost 5 bases to trimming and J lost 0 bases, with 11 bases between them. CDR1 is PRHDT and CDR2 is FYEKMQ in the germline V gene (reference sequence). The CDR3 extends over 16 amino acids. The CDR3 is CASSPDSPSGANVLTF. The CDR3 DNA reads TGTGCCAGCAGCCCGGACAGCCCCTCTGGGGCCAACGTCCTGACTTTC.

This clonotype was detected many times. The CDR3 protein is CASSFGSVGGQPQHF. The CDR3, as DNA: TGTGCCAGCAGCTTTGGGTCGGTAGGGGGCCAGCCCCAGCATTTT. V and J are TRBV7-2 and TRBJ1-5; 7 positions agree with TRBD1. The CDR3 sequence is 15 residues long. Germline V lookup: CDR1 SGHTA, CDR2 FQGNSA. The J segment lost 7 bases and the V segment lost 3 bases, leaving 9 bases of the junction unmatched.

A remark on this clonotype: This could be a read error, since a much larger clone is one nucleotide away. This chain connects TRBV11-2 to TRBJ2-1; D remains ambiguous. In germline, CDR1 is SGHAT, CDR2 FQNNGV. The CDR3 loop spans 11 amino acids. V was shortened by 7 bases and J by 4 bases, with 5 bases between the two germline ends. As DNA, the CDR3 is TGTGCCAGCACCCGGTACAATGAGCAGTTCTTC. Its protein product is CASTRYNEQFF.

This sequence joins TRBV29-1 and TRBJ1-2; TRBD1 agrees at 7 bases. Germline values: CDR1 SQVTM, CDR2 ANQGSEA. The CDR3 has 12 amino acids. V was clipped by 5 bases and J by 5 bases; unmatched bases: 5. In DNA form, the CDR3 reads TGCAGCGTTAAACAGGGGTTTTATGGCTACACCTTC. Translated: CSVKQGFYGYTF.

This clonotype was picked up many times. The chain uses TRBV30 and TRBJ1-1; D is unresolved. This CDR3 spans 11 amino acids. The germline V and J ends were trimmed by 3 bases and 0 bases, with 2 bases remaining between them. Germline V CDR1 and CDR2: GTSNPN, SVGIG (reference sequence). Here the CDR3 reads CAWSLNTEAFF. The CDR3 region has the DNA TGTGCCTGGAGCTTGAACACTGAAGCTTTCTTT.

This clonotype appeared many times. The chain recombines TRBV12-3 or TRBV12-4 with TRBJ2-3; D remains ambiguous. With 5 bases removed from V and 5 bases from J, the gap between germline ends came to 5 bases. The CDR3 covers 11 residues. The CDR3 here is CASSLRDTQYF. As DNA, the CDR3 is TGTGCCAGCAGTCTTAGAGATACGCAGTATTTT.

At least ten counts were recorded for this clonotype. The gene calls are TRBV12-3 or TRBV12-4 and TRBJ1-1; TRBD1 matches 8 bases. The CDR3 length is 13 residues. V shed 6 bases, J shed 4 bases, and the junction held 4 bases outside the gene matches. CDR3 in DNA: TGTGCCAGCAGCTCGACAGGGGTCACTGAAGCTTTCTTT. It is translated as CASSSTGVTEAFF.

This clonotype appeared many times. The chain links TRBV27 to TRBJ2-7; D remains ambiguous. The V gene lost 4 bases and the J gene lost 5 bases, with 6 bases spanning the gap. This CDR3 region has 11 residues. Germline CDR1 reads MNHEY; CDR2 reads SMNVEV (reference sequence). As DNA, the CDR3 is TGTGCCAGCAGTTCAGGCCACGAGCAGTACTTC. This translates into CASSSGHEQYF.

A few counts support this clonotype. The chain carries TRBV27 and TRBJ2-7; 8 nucleotides line up with TRBD1. V shed 3 bases and J 3 bases; nucleotides not matched to a gene: 4. The CDR3 extends over 14 amino acids. Germline loops: CDR1 MNHEY, CDR2 SMNVEV (reference sequence). For the CDR3, the DNA is TGTGCCAGCAGTTTGACAGGGGTGGGCTACGAGCAGTACTTC. It specifies CASSLTGVGYEQYF.

Points on this clonotype: Possible read error: a much larger clone is one base away. This chain connects TRBV3-1 to TRBJ2-1; 13 bases match TRBD2. Germline CDR1 and CDR2: LGHDT and YNNKEL (reference sequence). V gave up 8 bases and J gave up 9 bases; unmatched junction bases: 10. The CDR3 spans 15 residues. CDR3 in amino acids: CASAGLAGVFCEQFF. The CDR3 DNA reads TGTGCCAGCGCAGGACTAGCGGGAGTTTTTTGTGAGCAGTTCTTC.

This clonotype was seen at least ten times. This sequence joins TRBV3-1 and TRBJ1-1; a possible D gene is TRBD1 (6 bases). Germline loops: CDR1 LGHDT, CDR2 YNNKEL (reference sequence). V was trimmed by 5 bases and J by 0 bases, leaving 13 bases between them. This CDR3 region has 15 residues. The CDR3 sequence: CASSGRQALNTEAFF. DNA for the CDR3: TGTGCCAGCAGCGGCCGACAGGCATTGAACACTGAAGCTTTCTTT.

This clonotype was observed many times. The chain joins TRBV30 to TRBJ1-1; D may be TRBD1 (5 bases). The length of the CDR3 is 14 residues. Per germline, CDR1 GTSNPN and CDR2 SVGIG (reference sequence). V was clipped by 6 bases and J by 1 base, with 15 bases between them. The CDR3 sequence is CACQVGGGNTEAFF. Written as DNA, the CDR3 is TGTGCCTGCCAAGTTGGCGGGGGGAACACTGAAGCTTTCTTT. The full variable domain, its missing parts supplied by reference TRBV30 and TRBJ1-1, is SQTIHQWPATLVQPVGSPLSLECTVEGTSNPNLYWYRQAAGRGLQLLFYSVGIGQISSEVPQNLSASRPQDRQFILSSKKLLLSDSGFYLCACQVGGGNTEAFFGQGTRLTVV.

This clonotype has ten or more counts. The V gene is TRBV27, the J gene TRBJ1-5; 10 bases are a match to TRBD1. The V gene's germline CDR1 is MNHEY and CDR2 SMNVEV (reference sequence). The CDR3 consists of 14 residues. V was clipped by 6 bases and J by 6 bases; unmatched bases: 5. Here the CDR3 DNA reads TGTGCCAGCAGCCAGACAGGGGGCGGTCAGCCCCAGCATTTT. This gives the protein CASSQTGGGQPQHF.

In its sample, this clonotype was seen many times. The chain employs TRBV12-3 or TRBV12-4 and TRBJ2-5, with unresolved D. The ends were cut back, 1 base at V and 5 bases at J, with 11 bases in the middle. The CDR3 loop spans 14 amino acids. The CDR3 region has the DNA TGTGCCAGCAGTTTAGGAGTGGGGTATGAGACCCAGTACTTC. It codes for CASSLGVGYETQYF.

Ten or more counts support this clonotype. V gene TRBV28 combines with J gene TRBJ2-1; 15 nucleotides align to TRBD2. V trimming: 6 bases; J trimming: 3 bases; junction bases outside the gene matches: 9. This CDR3 has 18 amino acids. In germline, CDR1 is MDHEN, CDR2 SYDVKM. CDR3: CASSSGTSGRFVYNEQFF. The DNA for the CDR3 is TGTGCCAGCAGCTCCGGGACTAGCGGGAGGTTTGTCTACAATGAGCAGTTCTTC.

Many counts were recorded for this clonotype. The chain has TRBV11-2 and TRBJ1-2; no clear D gene. Deletions cut 4 bases from V and 4 bases from J, with 7 bases between. Germline V gives CDR1 SGHAT, CDR2 FQNNGV. The CDR3 contains 12 residues. For the CDR3, the DNA is TGTGCCAGCAGCTCCAACAGCTATGGCTACACCTTC. Translating gives CASSSNSYGYTF.

This CDR3 is CASSSQSPDTSGNTIYF. CDR3 nucleotide sequence: TGCGCCAGCAGCTCGCAAAGTCCGGACACCTCTGGAAACACCATATATTTT. V usage is TRBV5-1 and J usage is TRBJ1-3, with D possibly matching TRBD1 (5 bases). The CDR3 consists of 17 residues. The V gene's germline CDR1 is SGHRS and CDR2 YFSETQ. Deletions cut 3 bases from V and 0 bases from J, with 16 bases between.

CDR3 DNA sequence: TGTGCCAGCACTTTGAGGAGCACCGGGGAGCTGTTTTTT. Its translation: CASTLRSTGELFF. The chain carries TRBV9 and TRBJ2-2; D not resolved. The CDR3 is 13 amino acids. Looked up from germline, CDR1 is SGDLS and CDR2 is YYNGEE. Trimming stripped 6 bases from V and 4 bases from J, with 10 bases between.

This clonotype has a count of ten or more. The rearrangement joins TRBV7-2 to TRBJ2-5, with 7 bases aligning to TRBD1. Unmatched junction bases numbered 6, after V lost 4 bases and J lost 4 bases. The CDR3 is 14 residues long. Looked up from germline, CDR1 is SGHTA and CDR2 is FQGNSA. The CDR3 sequence is CASSSTGVRETQYF. The CDR3 bases are TGTGCCAGCAGCTCCACAGGGGTGAGAGAGACCCAGTACTTC.

This clonotype appeared a few times. The rearrangement links TRBV29-1 to TRBJ2-4; 9 positions match TRBD1. This CDR3 has 14 amino acids. Germline assignment: CDR1 SQVTM and CDR2 ANQGSEA. J was trimmed by 6 bases and V by 5 bases; bases with no gene match: 8. The CDR3: CSVTSGQGTNIQYF. The CDR3 DNA sequence: TGCAGCGTTACCTCGGGACAGGGAACAAACATTCAGTACTTC.

This clonotype has a count of ten or more. The chain joins TRBV20-1 to TRBJ2-3, with 9 bases aligning to TRBD2. Losses at the gene ends were 6 bases for V and 6 bases for J; bases not matched to a gene: 10. The CDR3 runs to 14 residues. The V gene's germline CDR1 is DFQATT and CDR2 SNEGSKA (reference sequence). In DNA form, the CDR3 reads TGCAGTGCCCCCTTGCGGGGGGGCTACGATACGCAGTATTTT. Protein product: CSAPLRGGYDTQYF.

This clonotype was detected many times. The genes are TRBV18 and TRBJ1-2; 9 bases match TRBD1. With 2 bases clipped from V and 5 bases from J, the junction kept 3 bases outside the gene matches. The CDR3 length is 14 residues. Germline V lookup: CDR1 KGHSH, CDR2 LQKENI. The CDR3 sequence: CASSPRQGEYGYTF. CDR3 nucleotides: TGTGCCAGCTCACCAAGACAGGGGGAGTATGGCTACACCTTC.

This clonotype has a handful of counts. A much larger clone sits a single nucleotide away, making a read error possible. The genes are TRBV29-1 and TRBJ1-2; D is uncertain. From germline, CDR1 is SQVTM and CDR2 ANQGSEA. CDR3 length: 9 amino acids. V was shortened by 7 bases and J by 3 bases, with 3 bases between the two germline ends. CDR3 bases: TGCAGCGCGGACTATGGCTACACCTTC. Amino acid sequence: CSADYGYTF. The entire variable domain, with the rest obtained from reference TRBV29-1 and TRBJ1-2, is as follows: SAVISQKPSRDICQRGTSLTIQCQVDSQVTMMFWYRQQPGQSLTLIATANQGSEATYESGFVIDKFPISRPNLTFSTLTVSNMSPEDSSIYLCSADYGYTFGSGTRLTVV.

In its sample, this clonotype was seen many times. The chain recombines TRBV28 with TRBJ1-2; 10 positions match TRBD1. Per the germline V gene, CDR1 is MDHEN and CDR2 is SYDVKM. Trimming removed 5 bases from V and 7 bases from J; junction bases left unmatched: 7. The CDR3 runs 14 residues. CDR3 amino acids: CASSPRTGGSGYTF. The CDR3 nucleotides are TGTGCCAGCAGTCCCCGGACAGGGGGAAGTGGCTACACCTTC.

This clonotype was counted many times. The chain joins TRBV29-1 to TRBJ2-3, with 8 bases identical to TRBD1. The V segment lost 6 bases and the J segment 1 base; nucleotides outside the gene matches: 9. Germline CDR1 and CDR2: SQVTM and ANQGSEA. This CDR3 has 15 amino acids. CDR3 sequence (DNA): TGCAGCGTCGGTCGATCGGGACAGGGCACAGATACGCAGTATTTT. It is translated as CSVGRSGQGTDTQYF.

This clonotype was seen at least ten times. The rearrangement uses TRBV3-1 and TRBJ2-5, with D unclear. CDR3 length equals 15 residues. The V gene lost 0 bases and the J gene lost 3 bases, with 11 bases spanning the gap. The germline gives CDR1 LGHDT, CDR2 YNNKEL (reference sequence). The CDR3 spells CASSQDLKLEETQYF. CDR3 sequence (DNA): TGTGCCAGCAGCCAAGATCTTAAACTGGAAGAGACCCAGTACTTC.

This clonotype was counted ten times or more. The J gene is TRBJ2-2, the V gene TRBV6-2 or TRBV6-3; 7 bases line up with TRBD1. Trimming removed 5 bases from V and 7 bases from J; junction bases left unmatched: 10. This CDR3 has 15 amino acids. Germline CDR1 and CDR2: MNHEY and SVGEGT. This CDR3 reads CASSRTGTEIGELFF. The CDR3 DNA is TGTGCCAGCAGTAGAACCGGGACAGAAATCGGGGAGCTGTTTTTT.

In this sample, this clonotype turned up many times. The chain recombines TRBV4-3 with TRBJ1-4; 9 bases are shared with TRBD1. After removal of 4 bases from V and 5 bases from J, the junction contained 8 bases not matched to a gene. Germline V gene lookup returns CDR1 LGHNA and CDR2 YSLEER. There are 16 residues in the CDR3. CDR3 bases: TGCGCCAGCAGCCCCCAGCTCGGGACAGGGAATGAAAAACTGTTTTTT. Translating it yields CASSPQLGTGNEKLFF.